The T cell receptor beta chain under discussion was sequenced for a study of cytomegalovirus exposure and HLA in healthy donors. Study-level findings and limits: Sequencing likely produced, as an artifact, a cluster of highly shared sequence variants. A later analysis reported that several of the most significant clusters appeared to be linked to common viral pathogens, among them Epstein-Barr virus. Reports showed the classifier diagnosing cytomegalovirus status with high specificity and sensitivity.

PCR amplification relied on 60 Vbeta primers (plus 13 Jbeta primers). Some clones are missing from TCRdb's copy, which holds only in-frame ones; the method was immunoSEQ multiplex PCR. The sample carries 150,000 or so clones, about three quarters recorded once. Turning to this clone: Its cognate antigen is unknown.

Trimming cost V 2 bases and J 7 bases, with 6 bases left between them. This CDR3 comprises 11 residues. From germline, CDR1 is SGHRS and CDR2 YFSETQ. The sequenced sample was PBMCs. The origin of this receptor is a female donor in good health and CMV-seronegative. The chain has TRBV5-1 and TRBJ2-5; D perhaps matches TRBD1 (5 bases). The CDR3 is CASSLDRTQYF. The CDR3 DNA reads as TGCGCCAGCAGCTTAGACAGGACCCAGTACTTC.